Each of the 18 T cell receptor beta chains below was sequenced from the same sample in a study of graft-versus-host responses after intestinal transplantation (dated by TCRdb to the early 2020s). Reading the label with the study, this specimen's time point is: cells obtained before transplantation from donor or recipient. The method was the immunoSEQ multiplex PCR assay. TCRdb limited this immuneACCESS table to in-frame rearrangements with V and J called. A share of clones is missing; checked studies link under half to unresolved V genes, and the rest is unexplained. For this sample there are roughly 9,000 clones; around 29% appear just once. Clones ranked in the top ten supply about 4.7% of the sample. The sample consisted of alloreactive CD4+ T cells from a mixed lymphocyte reaction culture, taken before intestinal transplant. The label giving this sample's cell subset or site can be read as: CFSE-low proliferating T cells sorted from roughly six-day pre-transplant mixed lymphocyte reaction (GvH or HvG direction). The source of these receptors is a human patient who received an intestinal transplant.

V is TRBV4-2 and J is TRBJ1-2; D remains ambiguous. The CDR3 consists of 16 residues. The germline CDR1 and CDR2 sequences are LGHNA and YNFKEQ. Trimming took 4 bases from V and 2 from J, leaving 17 bases between them. In nucleotides, the CDR3 is TGTGCCAGCAGCCCGGTCGAGGGCAGCCTAAACTATGGCTACACCTTC. Amino acids: CASSPVEGSLNYGYTF.

This clone was seen a few times. The gene calls are TRBV13 and TRBJ2-5; D remains unclear. Germline V gives CDR1 PRHDT, CDR2 FYEKMQ (reference sequence). Trimming pared 2 bases from V and 7 bases from J, leaving 11 bases between. This CDR3 is 13 amino acids long. This chain's CDR3 is CASSLTHPGTQYF. CDR3 DNA: TGTGCCAGCAGCTTAACCCACCCGGGGACCCAGTACTTC.

The genes are TRBV11-1 and TRBJ2-2; no firm D call. The germline CDR1 and CDR2 sequences are SGHAT and FQDESV (reference sequence). This CDR3 region has 15 residues. The V end was cut by 1 base, the J end by 0 bases, with 6 bases between. The CDR3 spells CASSLGTSNTGELFF. CDR3 coding DNA: TGTGCCAGCAGCTTAGGTACATCGAACACCGGGGAGCTGTTTTTT.

The V gene is TRBV7-6, the J gene TRBJ2-3; TRBD2 matches 10 bases. CDR1 is SGHVS, CDR2 FNYEAQ, per germline. The V gene end was trimmed by 5 bases and the J gene end by 8 bases; junction bases not matched to a gene: 4. The CDR3 sequence is 13 residues long. Here the CDR3 DNA reads TGTGCCAGCAGCACCTCTAGCGGGGGTACGCAGTATTTT. The encoded protein is CASSTSSGGTQYF.

In DNA form, the CDR3 reads TGTGCCAGCAGCGGGAAGACAGGGGCTGGAACTGAAGCTTTCTTT. Its translation is CASSGKTGAGTEAFF. J is TRBJ1-1 and V is TRBV5-4; 8 bases are shared with TRBD1. CDR1 and CDR2 from the germline V gene are SGHNT and YYREEE (reference sequence). The CDR3 extends over 15 amino acids. V trimming: 4 bases; J trimming: 5 bases; junction bases outside the gene matches: 10.

This CDR3 reads CASSLVPGLATDTQYF. The CDR3 nucleotides are TGCGCCAGCAGCTTGGTCCCGGGACTAGCCACAGATACGCAGTATTTT. The chain carries TRBV5-1 and TRBJ2-3, with TRBD2 identical over 9 bases. This CDR3 has 16 amino acids. J was trimmed by 2 bases and V by 0 bases; bases with no gene match: 4. Germline assignment: CDR1 SGHRS and CDR2 YFSETQ.

V and J are TRBV11-1 and TRBJ1-2, with D possibly being TRBD1 (5 bases). The CDR3 runs 17 residues. CDR1 and CDR2 from the germline V gene are SGHAT and FQDESV (reference sequence). V dropped 2 bases and J dropped 4 bases, with 20 bases sitting between them. As DNA, the CDR3 is TGTGCCAGCAGCTTAAGGCCCGCATTCATGGGGCCCTATGGCTACACCTTC. Translating it yields CASSLRPAFMGPYGYTF. The entire variable domain, with the rest obtained from reference TRBV11-1 and TRBJ1-2, is as follows: EAEVAQSPRYKITEKSQAVAFWCDPISGHATLYWYRQILGQGPELLVQFQDESVVDDSQLPKDRFSAERLKGVDSTLKIQPAELGDSAMYLCASSLRPAFMGPYGYTFGSGTRLTVV.

This clone was detected only a few times. Within the sample, other DNA sequences also encode this same CDR3. The rearrangement links TRBV5-1 to TRBJ2-1; maybe TRBD1 (6 bases). V lost 4 bases and J lost 4, with 18 bases in between. Germline V gives CDR1 SGHRS, CDR2 YFSETQ. The CDR3 sequence is 16 residues long. The CDR3 loop is CASSPGTGQMYNEQFF. CDR3 nucleotide sequence: TGCGCCAGCAGCCCCGGAACAGGGCAAATGTACAATGAGCAGTTCTTC.

This clone has a handful of counts. V usage is TRBV11-2 and J usage is TRBJ1-1, with D perhaps TRBD1 (5 bases). Trimming removed 0 bases from V and 11 bases from J, with 22 bases in between. Germline V gene lookup returns CDR1 SGHAT and CDR2 FQNNGV. The CDR3 runs to 16 residues. This chain's CDR3 is CASSLDRRTRPGDAFF. CDR3 nucleotide sequence: TGTGCCAGCAGCTTAGATCGGCGAACACGGCCGGGGGACGCTTTCTTT.

This chain connects TRBV29-1 to TRBJ1-2; D is unresolved. The CDR3 is 12 residues long. Between the trimmed V and J ends, which lost 6 bases and 3 bases, there was a span of 11 bases. Germline loops: CDR1 SQVTM, CDR2 ANQGSEA. The CDR3 reads CSVGGNYYGYTF. Here the CDR3 DNA reads TGCAGCGTCGGAGGGAATTACTATGGCTACACCTTC.

Only a few counts were recorded for this clone. The V call is TRBV29-1, the J call TRBJ2-2; 13 nucleotides match TRBD2. CDR1 SQVTM and CDR2 ANQGSEA come from the germline V gene. The CDR3 contains 15 residues. The J segment lost 5 bases and the V segment lost 7 bases, leaving 7 bases of the junction unmatched. This CDR3 reads CSASPTSGRTGELFF. CDR3 DNA sequence: TGCAGCGCCTCGCCGACTAGCGGGAGGACCGGGGAGCTGTTTTTT.

The table lists this clone with a few counts. This chain uses TRBV5-6 with TRBJ2-7; 7 bases are shared with TRBD1. Germline-derived CDR1 and CDR2 are SGHDT and YYEEEE. CDR3 length equals 13 residues. The junction had 1 base not matched to a gene; V was cut back by 1 base and J by 3 bases. CDR3 region: CASSLPGGYEQYF. Here the CDR3 DNA reads TGTGCCAGCAGCTTGCCAGGGGGCTACGAGCAGTACTTC.

The V call is TRBV6-5, the J call TRBJ1-2; TRBD1 aligns across 7 bases. From germline, CDR1 is MNHEY and CDR2 SVGAGI. J was trimmed by 4 bases and V by 6 bases; bases with no gene match: 5. This CDR3 has 13 amino acids. The CDR3: CASRWDSIYGYTF. For the CDR3, the DNA is TGTGCCAGCAGATGGGACAGCATCTATGGCTACACCTTC.

The V call is TRBV11-3, the J call TRBJ1-2; D remains unclear. The CDR3 contains 17 residues. The V end lost 5 bases, the J end lost 4 bases, and 23 bases lay between the germline ends. Germline-derived CDR1 and CDR2 are SGHNT and YENEEA. The CDR3 loop reads CASSSDFAAAGLYGYTF. The CDR3 nucleotides are TGTGCCAGCAGCAGCGATTTCGCGGCAGCCGGTCTCTATGGCTACACCTTC.

The rearrangement links TRBV21-1 to TRBJ2-3; the table's D gene call, TRBD2, was not cross checked with the DNA. TRBV21-1 is flagged as a pseudogene. This CDR3 spans 15 amino acids. The CDR3 DNA sequence: TGTGCCAGCACCCGACTAGCGGGGCCCACAGATACGCAGTATTTT. Its protein is CASTRLAGPTDTQYF.

The chain combines TRBV6-6 with TRBJ2-7; 7 bases are a match to TRBD1. With 5 bases clipped from V and 8 bases from J, the junction kept 15 bases outside the gene matches. This CDR3 is 15 amino acids long. Germline lookup yields CDR1 MNHNY and CDR2 SVGAGI (reference sequence). The CDR3, as DNA: TGTGCCAGCAGTGGCCGGGGCAGGGGGTGGGGGAAGCAGTACTTC. Translated, it gives CASSGRGRGWGKQYF.

CDR3 DNA sequence: TGTGCCAGCAGCTTAGCCCCCTTATATAATTCACCCCTCCACTTT. It specifies CASSLAPLYNSPLHF. This chain joins TRBV7-2 and TRBJ1-6; unclear D gene. V lost 0 bases, J lost 4 bases, and 7 bases lay in between. Germline V gene data show CDR1 as SGHTA and CDR2 as FQGNSA. The CDR3 loop spans 15 amino acids.

The gene calls are TRBV18 and TRBJ2-1, with D tentatively TRBD1 (7 bases). CDR3 length equals 15 residues. V shed 6 bases and J shed 5 bases, with 17 bases lying between them. CDR1 and CDR2 (germline): KGHSH, LQKENI. DNA for the CDR3: TGTGCCAGCTCGCTGTTCCCAGGGGGGAACAATGAGCAGTTCTTC. Its protein product is CASSLFPGGNNEQFF.